This record looks at one T cell receptor (beta chain) sequence and its context. Its antigen is not identified. This specimen comes from a study of identical twins. Study-wide findings and caveats: Abundant cord blood beta clonotypes carried fewer insertions; memory repertoires showed none.

TCRdb itself ran the 5' RACE reads through MiXCR, one entry per CDR3 protein. The sample includes 450,000 or so distinct CDR3 sequences, more than 20% of them seen just once. V was pared by 3 bases and J by 4 bases, with 11 bases of the junction left unmatched. The CDR3 is 16 amino acids. Germline V lookup: CDR1 DFQATT, CDR2 SNEGSKA (reference sequence). The same sample was also used in a study of T cells expressing NK-cell markers. As that report states: Where several donors were concerned, these clonotypes also led the CD3+CD56-NKG2C+ fraction.

The J gene is TRBJ2-3, the V gene TRBV20-1; 9 nucleotides line up with TRBD1. Sequences were obtained from CD4+ T cells sorted from blood. The sequence was obtained from a woman under 30 in good health. CDR3 coding DNA: TGCAGTGCTAGCCGAGTGGGACAGGGTTTCGCAGATACGCAGTATTTT. It translates to CSASRVGQGFADTQYF.